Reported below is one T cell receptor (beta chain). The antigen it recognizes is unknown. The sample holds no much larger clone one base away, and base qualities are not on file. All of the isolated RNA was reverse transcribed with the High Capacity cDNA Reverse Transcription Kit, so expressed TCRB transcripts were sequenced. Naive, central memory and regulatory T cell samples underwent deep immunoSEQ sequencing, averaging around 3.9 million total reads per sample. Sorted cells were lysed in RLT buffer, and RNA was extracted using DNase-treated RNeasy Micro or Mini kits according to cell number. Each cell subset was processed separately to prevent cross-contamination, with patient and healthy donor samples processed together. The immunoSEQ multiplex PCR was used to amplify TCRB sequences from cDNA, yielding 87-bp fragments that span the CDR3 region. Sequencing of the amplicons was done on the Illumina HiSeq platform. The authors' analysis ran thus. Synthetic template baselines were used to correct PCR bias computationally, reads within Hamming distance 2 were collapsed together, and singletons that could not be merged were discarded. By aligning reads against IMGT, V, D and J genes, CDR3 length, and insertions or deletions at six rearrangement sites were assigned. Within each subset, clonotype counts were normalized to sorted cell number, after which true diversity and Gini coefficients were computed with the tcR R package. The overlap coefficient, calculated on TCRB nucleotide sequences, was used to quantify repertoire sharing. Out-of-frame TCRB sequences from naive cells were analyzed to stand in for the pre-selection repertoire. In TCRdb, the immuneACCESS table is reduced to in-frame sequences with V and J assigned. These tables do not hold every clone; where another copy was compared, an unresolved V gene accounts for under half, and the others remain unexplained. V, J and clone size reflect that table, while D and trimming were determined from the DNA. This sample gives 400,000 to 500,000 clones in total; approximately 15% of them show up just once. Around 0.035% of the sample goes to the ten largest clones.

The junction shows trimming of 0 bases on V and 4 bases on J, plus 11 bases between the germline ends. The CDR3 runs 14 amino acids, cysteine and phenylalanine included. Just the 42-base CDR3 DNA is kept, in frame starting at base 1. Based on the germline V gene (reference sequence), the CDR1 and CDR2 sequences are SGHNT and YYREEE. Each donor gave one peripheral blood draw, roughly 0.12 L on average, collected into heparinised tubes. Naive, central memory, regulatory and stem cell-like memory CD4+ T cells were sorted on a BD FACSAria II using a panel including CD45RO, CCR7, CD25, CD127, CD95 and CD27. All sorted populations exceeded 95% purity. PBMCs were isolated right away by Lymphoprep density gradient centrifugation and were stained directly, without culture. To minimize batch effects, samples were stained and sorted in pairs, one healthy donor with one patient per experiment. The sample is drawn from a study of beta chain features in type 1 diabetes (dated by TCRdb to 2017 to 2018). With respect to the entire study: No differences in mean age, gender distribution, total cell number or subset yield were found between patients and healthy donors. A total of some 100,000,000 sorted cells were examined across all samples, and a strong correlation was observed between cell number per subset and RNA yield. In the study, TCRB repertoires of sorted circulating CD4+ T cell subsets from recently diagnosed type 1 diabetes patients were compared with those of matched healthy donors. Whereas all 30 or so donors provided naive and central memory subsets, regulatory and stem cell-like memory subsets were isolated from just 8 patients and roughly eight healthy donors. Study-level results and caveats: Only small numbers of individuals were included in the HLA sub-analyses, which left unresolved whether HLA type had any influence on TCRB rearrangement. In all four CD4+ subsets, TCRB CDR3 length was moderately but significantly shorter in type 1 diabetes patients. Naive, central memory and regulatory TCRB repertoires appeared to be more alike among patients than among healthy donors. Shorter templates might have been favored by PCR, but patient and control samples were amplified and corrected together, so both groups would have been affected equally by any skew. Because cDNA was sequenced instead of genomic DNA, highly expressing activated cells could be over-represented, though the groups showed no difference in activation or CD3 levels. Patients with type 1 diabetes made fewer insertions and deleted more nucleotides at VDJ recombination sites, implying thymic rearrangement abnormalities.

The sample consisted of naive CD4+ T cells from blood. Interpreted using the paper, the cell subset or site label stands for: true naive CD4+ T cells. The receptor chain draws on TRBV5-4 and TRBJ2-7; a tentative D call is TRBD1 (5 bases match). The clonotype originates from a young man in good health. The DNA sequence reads TGTGCCAGCAGCTTGGTTGGGGCAGCGTACGAGCAGTACTTC. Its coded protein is CASSLVGAAYEQYF. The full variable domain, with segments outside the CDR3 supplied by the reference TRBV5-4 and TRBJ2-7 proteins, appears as ETGVTQSPTHLIKTRGQQVTLRCSSQSGHNTVSWYQQALGQGPQFIFQYYREEENGRGNFPPRFSGLQFPNYSSELNVNALELDDSALYLCASSLVGAAYEQYFGPGTRLTVT.